The clone carrying this TCR beta chain was found once. Its antigen remains unidentified. The PCR used 60 Vbeta and 13 Jbeta primers. Only in-frame clones appear in the TCRdb table, and some are missing; sequencing was by immunoSEQ multiplex PCR. The sample lists under 200,000 clones, approximately 85% occurring once. CDR3 length equals 16 residues. The V and J ends lost 1 base and 4 bases respectively, with 15 bases between them. The V gene's germline CDR1 is SGHAT and CDR2 FQNNGV. The data stem from a study of cytomegalovirus exposure and HLA in healthy donors. The study's findings and limits: Most subjects had HLA-A and HLA-B alleles reportedly predicted accurately by TCR beta sequences. Upon later analysis, HLA-associated TCR beta chains proved more clonally expanded than other, equally common chains. In a later analysis, a missense DCLRE1C variant was linked to TCR beta V- and J-gene trimming. HLA alleles were associated with 16,951 TCR beta sequences in a later analysis at 0.05 false discovery rate.

The sample was PBMCs. The sequence was collected from a man aged 18-30 years in good health and CMV-seropositive. This chain joins TRBV11-2 and TRBJ2-3; D may be TRBD2 (5 bases). The CDR3 sequence is CASSLVWTPGPDTQYF. In DNA form, the CDR3 reads TGTGCCAGCAGCTTAGTTTGGACTCCCGGTCCAGATACGCAGTATTTT.